What follows are 10 T cell receptor beta chains derived from one specimen sequenced in a study of graft-versus-host responses after intestinal transplantation. Measured with immunoSEQ multiplex PCR; TCRdb has only the in-frame clones, and not every one. The sample has 40,000 or so clones; over 85% are singletons. The sequenced sample was PBMCs, obtained around 280 days after transplant. Receptors originate from a human patient who received an intestinal transplant, so some T cells may come from the graft donor.

This chain links TRBV7-9 with TRBJ2-7; no definite D call. Germline lookup yields CDR1 SEHNR and CDR2 FQNEAQ (reference sequence). Trimming removed 5 bases at V and 4 bases at J, with 12 bases between. The CDR3 loop spans 13 amino acids. In DNA, the CDR3 is TGTGCCAGCAGCACCGCGCACAGTTACGAGCAGTACTTC. Its translation: CASSTAHSYEQYF. The whole variable domain, filled in from reference TRBV7-9 and TRBJ2-7, reads DTGVSQNPRHKITKRGQNVTFRCDPISEHNRLYWYRQTLGQGPEFLTYFQNEAQLEKSRLLSDRFSAERPKGSFSTLEIQRTEQGDSAMYLCASSTAHSYEQYFGPGTRLTVT.

The rearrangement uses TRBV2 and TRBJ2-5; 11 bases align to TRBD1. The ends lost 5 bases at V and 3 bases at J; junction bases unmatched: 8. This CDR3 is 16 amino acids long. Germline CDR1 SNHLY, CDR2 FYNNEI. The CDR3 sequence is CASSLEGQGAKETQYF. The CDR3 nucleotides read TGTGCCAGCAGTCTTGAAGGACAGGGGGCTAAAGAGACCCAGTACTTC.

This chain joins TRBV5-6 and TRBJ2-3; D gene ambiguous. CDR1 is SGHDT and CDR2 is YYEEEE in the germline V gene. This CDR3 is 13 amino acids long. Trimming removed 1 base from V and 2 bases from J, with 5 bases in between. DNA of the CDR3: TGTGCCAGCAGCTTGTTTTACACAGATACGCAGTATTTT. It codes for CASSLFYTDTQYF.

The V and J genes are TRBV30 and TRBJ2-1; no clear D. Germline V gene lookup returns CDR1 GTSNPN and CDR2 SVGIG (reference sequence). This CDR3 spans 12 amino acids. V dropped 0 bases and J dropped 10 bases, with 10 bases sitting between them. The CDR3 loop is CAWSVGLGEQFF. In DNA, the CDR3 is TGTGCCTGGAGTGTGGGGTTGGGGGAGCAGTTCTTC.

The V call is TRBV29-1, the J call TRBJ1-2, with D maybe TRBD1 (5 bases). V was pared by 2 bases and J by 8 bases, with 15 bases between. Germline CDR1 is SQVTM and CDR2 is ANQGSEA. The CDR3 runs to 13 residues. This CDR3 reads CSVELEGRKGYTF. The CDR3 bases are TGCAGCGTTGAATTGGAGGGGAGGAAGGGCTACACCTTC.

The chain recombines TRBV6-5 with TRBJ2-1; D unclear. V lost 5 bases and J lost 6, with 17 bases in between. This CDR3 region has 15 residues. The germline V gene encodes CDR1 MNHEY and CDR2 SVGAGI. The CDR3 nucleotides read TGTGCCAGCAGTCGGTTTGGCAGTTTGCCCAATGAGCAGTTCTTC. It yields the protein CASSRFGSLPNEQFF.

Only a few counts were recorded for this clone. The chain links TRBV27 to TRBJ2-5; maybe TRBD2 (6 bases). The germline V gene has CDR1 MNHEY and CDR2 SMNVEV (reference sequence). The V gene lost 8 bases and the J gene lost 0 bases, with 10 bases spanning the gap. This CDR3 spans 13 amino acids. CDR3 DNA: TGTGCCAGCGGCGGGGAGGACCAAGAGACCCAGTACTTC. Amino acids: CASGGEDQETQYF.

This sequence joins TRBV7-9 and TRBJ2-1; D is ambiguous. The CDR3 spans 12 residues. Germline assignment: CDR1 SEHNR and CDR2 FQNEAQ (reference sequence). V lost 6 bases, J lost 7 bases, and 10 bases lay in between. The CDR3 nucleotides are TGTGCCAGCAGTTACGGCTCGAATGAGCAGTTCTTC. Its protein product is CASSYGSNEQFF.

This sequence joins TRBV14 and TRBJ2-5; possibly TRBD1 or TRBD2 for D (6 bases each). V shed 1 base and J shed 7 bases, with 19 bases lying between them. The CDR3 spans 16 residues. Germline assignment: CDR1 SGHDN and CDR2 FVKESK. The CDR3 loop reads CASSQGSSGGYGTQYF. The CDR3 coding sequence is TGTGCCAGCAGCCAAGGAAGTTCCGGGGGCTATGGGACCCAGTACTTC. The whole variable domain, remainder taken from reference TRBV14 and TRBJ2-5, is EAGVTQFPSHSVIEKGQTVTLRCDPISGHDNLYWYRRVMGKEIKFLLHFVKESKQDESGMPNNRFLAERTGGTYSTLKVQPAELEDSGVYFCASSQGSSGGYGTQYFGPGTRLLVL.

This clone was detected only a few times. The CDR3 bases are TGCGCCAGCAGCTTGGACCGGACTGCCACCGATACGCAGTATTTT. Its protein product is CASSLDRTATDTQYF. V gene TRBV5-1 combines with J gene TRBJ2-3, with a weak D call TRBD2 (5 bases). The V end lost 0 bases, the J end lost 6 bases, and 14 bases lay between the germline ends. The germline V gene encodes CDR1 SGHRS and CDR2 YFSETQ. The CDR3 consists of 15 residues.